The present TCR beta chain was sequenced within a study of shared clonotypes between healthy human individuals (TCRdb year 2020). About the full investigation: Two women and a few men aged 18 to 49 years were included in the cohort. For each donor, three plates each were used for CD4 naive and CD4 memory, two plates were used for CD8 naive, and one plate was used for CD8 memory. Per donor, leukapheresis produced somewhere between about 0.8 and 9.5 billion PBMCs. To estimate repertoire size and how much clonotypes are shared between individuals, the study performed deep sequencing of blood TCR repertoires from 4 to 6 healthy adults. To increase sequencing depth and limit assay-specific biases, different laboratories used diverse techniques to prepare libraries and sequence TCR repertoires. Points the paper makes about the study in general: Incomplete sequencing was indicated by rarefaction of sorted-subset datasets, despite the large sequencing depth. Across a handful of donors, 4.5% to 6.5% of naive CD4, more than 3% of naive CD8, about 2.3% of memory CD4, and approximately 0.4% of memory CD8 clonotypes were shared. Estimated clonotype richness was generally larger for naive than for memory subsets. Pairwise subsampling led to the expectation that sequencing depth would affect the degree of clonotype sharing among donors. Sampling was restricted to blood, and TCR repertoires in tissues likely differ from the TCR repertoires found in blood. Because the study included only a small number of donors, the genetic and exposure-history diversity represented was limited. Compared with non-shared clonotypes, clonotypes shared by all four sorted-subset donors had higher generation probabilities.

Donors were healthy HIV-negative adults with no recently reported acute infections or vaccinations. Only Caucasian adults living in Nashville, Tennessee, USA were represented among the donors. CD4+ T cells were enriched by magnetic negative selection, after which naive cells were positively selected on CD45RA and the negative fraction was taken as the memory subset. Blood was obtained by leukapheresis, after which PBMCs were separated by Ficoll-Histopaque density gradient centrifugation and cryopreserved in liquid nitrogen vapor phase. Analytical flow cytometry was used to check the purity and quantity of each magnetically sorted T cell population. From each sorted fraction, genomic DNA was isolated and quantified by UV absorbance on a Nanodrop 2000c. Using the deep immunoSEQ assay, TCR CDR3 regions were amplified from genomic DNA by multiplex PCR. Extracted genomic DNA from each cell subset was distributed evenly across all wells of several immunoSEQ 96-well plates, and each plate was treated as a replicate. For sorted subsets, around 0.2 ug genomic DNA, equal to about 30,000 T cell genomes, was loaded into each replicate PCR. Purified libraries were measured with a Qubit 3.0 fluorometer, size-checked on a Bioanalyzer 2100, and measured again with the KAPA Library Quantification kit. Every immunoSEQ 96-well plate was sequenced on a separate single-read 150-cycle Illumina NextSeq 550 flow cell. The original pipeline was this. Because the immunoSEQ output held only junctional sequences and lacked quality scores, the filtering could not match the filtering applied to full-length reads. Sequences were annotated with PyIR, a Python wrapper for IgBLAST v1.9, using IMGT germline references to assign V/J genes and CDR3. Reads with weak V/J assignments (E-value above 1e-6), missing CDR3, stop codons, out-of-frame junctions, or ambiguous translated residues were removed. V3J clonotypes were defined by identical inferred V gene, J gene, and CDR3 amino acid sequence. The percentage overlap between two repertoires was calculated by dividing the number of shared unique clonotypes by the size of the smaller repertoire. Richness of each repertoire was evaluated using RTK rarefaction, the Chao1 estimator, and Recon v2.1 estimates of unobserved clonotypes. Generation probabilities for all TCRbeta clonotypes obtained by the gDNA method from a few donors were computed using OLGA. The source is immuneACCESS, and TCRdb retained only in-frame sequences with V and J called. Part of the clones is not carried over; for the studies checked, unresolved V genes explain less than half of this, and the remainder is unexplained. The V and J calls and clone size come from that table; D and trimming were worked out from the DNA. A total of roughly 2.6 million clones appear in this sample, around nine tenths of them only once. The ten largest clones add up to around 0.14% of the sample.

A remark on this clone: The antigen this receptor binds is unknown. No clone much larger than this one lies a single base away; base qualities are absent.

The CDR3, from cysteine to phenylalanine, totals 17 residues. CDR3 DNA is the only sequence kept; it has 51 bases, read in frame from the first base. V lost 0 bases and J lost 2 bases, and the count of bases not matched to a germline gene is 7. In the germline V gene (reference sequence), CDR1 corresponds to SGHNT and CDR2 to YYREEE. The sequence was obtained from a young man in good health. The chain uses TRBV5-4 and TRBJ2-7; TRBD2 agrees with 11 junctional bases. The sequencing input was naive CD4+ T cells sorted from blood. What the cell subset or site label conveys for this sample: CD45RA+ positively selected. The sequence in DNA is TGTGCCAGCAGCTTGGACGGAACTAGCGGGGGAGCCTACGAGCAGTACTTC. Its translation is CASSLDGTSGGAYEQYF.